These 16 T cell receptor beta chains came from one sample sequenced in a study of beta chain features in type 1 diabetes. Reverse transcription of all isolated RNA meant that expressed TCRB transcripts were sequenced. Sequencing was performed with immunoSEQ multiplex PCR; in TCRdb, only in-frame clones are kept and a portion is missing. In the table there are 70,000 to 95,000 clones, roughly 34% of which are singletons. Sequenced material: stem cell memory CD4+ T cells from blood. Receptors were obtained from a woman younger than 35 in good health.

The genes are TRBV7-9 and TRBJ2-7; D perhaps matches TRBD1 (6 bases). Per the germline V gene, CDR1 is SEHNR and CDR2 is FQNEAQ (reference sequence). Deletions cut 4 bases from V and 1 base from J, with 14 bases between. CDR3 length: 15 residues. CDR3 sequence (DNA): TGTGCCAGCAGCTCGATACAGGGTATATCCTACGAGCAGTACTTC. This codes for CASSSIQGISYEQYF.

The V call is TRBV4-1, the J call TRBJ2-7, with TRBD2 matching over 9 bases. The germline CDR1 and CDR2 sequences are MGHRA and YSYEKL. J lost 3 bases, V lost 0 bases, and 9 bases had no gene match. This CDR3 is 17 amino acids long. Here the CDR3 reads CASSQDRGAAGGYEQYF. The CDR3 DNA reads TGCGCCAGCAGCCAAGATCGGGGGGCAGCGGGAGGCTACGAGCAGTACTTC.

The chain joins TRBV15 to TRBJ1-5, with D possibly matching TRBD1 (5 bases). Deletions cut 0 bases from V and 7 bases from J, with 13 bases between. The CDR3 is 15 amino acids. Germline values: CDR1 LNHNV, CDR2 YYDKDF (reference sequence). CDR3 in DNA: TGTGCCACCAGCAGAGAAACAGAGGAGGGGCAGCCCCAGCATTTT. This sequence encodes CATSRETEEGQPQHF.

This clone was seen a handful of times. The chain combines TRBV29-1 with TRBJ2-7, with D possibly matching TRBD1 (6 bases). The germline V gene has CDR1 SQVTM and CDR2 ANQGSEA. The CDR3 loop spans 12 amino acids. Trimming shortened V by 7 bases and J by 0 bases, and 10 bases separated the two germline ends. This CDR3 reads CSAQGFSYEQYF. CDR3 in DNA: TGCAGCGCACAGGGTTTCTCCTACGAGCAGTACTTC.

This clone came up a few times. The rearrangement links TRBV7-3 to TRBJ1-1, with D perhaps TRBD1 (5 bases). The germline V gene has CDR1 SGHTA and CDR2 FQGTGA. The CDR3 sequence is 13 residues long. Trimming shortened V by 5 bases and J by 0 bases, and 7 bases separated the two germline ends. This chain's CDR3 is CASSIGVNTEAFF. The CDR3 DNA reads TGTGCCAGCAGCATAGGGGTGAACACTGAAGCTTTCTTT.

This clone was detected a few times. The V and J genes are TRBV30 and TRBJ1-6; D is perhaps TRBD1 (5 bases). The CDR3 runs 11 residues. V lost 0 bases to trimming and J lost 14 bases, with 8 bases between them. Germline assignment: CDR1 GTSNPN and CDR2 SVGIG (reference sequence). This chain's CDR3 is CAWSVGGALHF. DNA of the CDR3: TGTGCCTGGAGTGTAGGAGGGGCCCTCCACTTT.

The rearrangement uses TRBV25-1 and TRBJ1-2; no clear D gene. This CDR3 is 13 amino acids long. From germline, CDR1 is MGHDK and CDR2 SYGVNS. The V gene lost 3 bases and the J gene lost 4 bases, with 9 bases spanning the gap. CDR3 region: CASSENGLYGYTF. The DNA of the CDR3 is TGTGCCAGCAGTGAGAACGGACTCTATGGCTACACCTTC.

This chain uses TRBV7-9 with TRBJ2-7; 16 bases fit TRBD2. CDR3 size: 19 residues. Looked up from germline, CDR1 is SEHNR and CDR2 is FQNEAQ (reference sequence). With 2 bases clipped from V and 0 bases from J, the junction kept 7 bases outside the gene matches. The CDR3, as DNA: TGTGCCAGCAGCTTAAGTTCGGGGACTAGCGGGAGGGCCTCCTACGAGCAGTACTTC. It encodes CASSLSSGTSGRASYEQYF.

This clone was found a few times. The chain has TRBV2 and TRBJ2-7; 7 bases align to TRBD1. Germline V CDR1 and CDR2: SNHLY, FYNNEI. V lost 5 bases and J lost 3; bases outside the gene matches: 4. The length of the CDR3 is 13 residues. The CDR3 region is CASSPGQFYEQYF. CDR3 nucleotides: TGTGCCAGCAGTCCGGGACAGTTCTACGAGCAGTACTTC.

This clone was seen only a few times. This chain links TRBV7-8 with TRBJ2-5; 10 bases agree with TRBD2. V lost 7 bases, J lost 3 bases, and 8 bases stayed unmatched. In germline, CDR1 is SGHVS, CDR2 FQNEAQ. This CDR3 is 15 amino acids long. The CDR3 region is CASNVAGGSEETQYF. The CDR3 nucleotides read TGTGCCAGCAACGTAGCGGGGGGATCGGAAGAGACCCAGTACTTC.

This clone was observed a handful of times. J is TRBJ2-7 and V is TRBV6-1; 7 nucleotides line up with TRBD1. The CDR3 is 12 amino acids. Trimming removed 6 bases from V and 3 bases from J; junction bases left unmatched: 2. The germline V gene has CDR1 MNHNS and CDR2 SASEGT. DNA for the CDR3: TGTGCCAGCAGCTGGGACAGCTACGAGCAGTACTTC. Its protein is CASSWDSYEQYF.

V gene TRBV14 combines with J gene TRBJ1-2; D is unclear. Germline V lookup: CDR1 SGHDN, CDR2 FVKESK. The V end was cut by 3 bases, the J end by 8 bases, with 19 bases between. This CDR3 comprises 15 residues. CDR3 nucleotides: TGTGCCAGCAGCCACAGGTACAGCCCCTTTCGAGGCTACACCTTC. It translates to CASSHRYSPFRGYTF.

The chain employs TRBV28 and TRBJ1-5; the D is unclear. Germline V gives CDR1 MDHEN, CDR2 SYDVKM. V was trimmed by 7 bases and J by 0 bases, leaving 13 bases between them. This CDR3 is 15 amino acids long. Written as DNA, the CDR3 is TGTGCCAGCACCCCGGGAAGCGTTAGCAATCAGCCCCAGCATTTT. Translating it yields CASTPGSVSNQPQHF.

The rearrangement uses TRBV19 and TRBJ2-1; 12 bases match TRBD2. The CDR3 extends over 15 amino acids. Trimming cost V 5 bases and J 5 bases; bases outside gene matches: 4. CDR1 and CDR2 from the germline V gene are LNHDA and SQIVND (reference sequence). The CDR3 bases are TGTGCCAGTAGTCCACGGACTAGCGGGAACAATGAGCAGTTCTTC. It specifies CASSPRTSGNNEQFF.

The V call is TRBV11-2, the J call TRBJ2-7, with a weak D call TRBD2 (6 bases). This CDR3 contains 14 residues. The V end was cut by 2 bases, the J end by 5 bases, with 13 bases between. Germline CDR1 is SGHAT and CDR2 is FQNNGV. CDR3 protein: CASSLRFTGDEQYF. CDR3 nucleotides: TGTGCCAGCAGCTTACGTTTCACGGGGGACGAGCAGTACTTC. Using reference TRBV11-2 and TRBJ2-7 for the parts outside the CDR3, the full variable domain is EAGVAQSPRYKIIEKRQSVAFWCNPISGHATLYWYQQILGQGPKLLIQFQNNGVVDDSQLPKDRFSAERLKGVDSTLKIQPAKLEDSAVYLCASSLRFTGDEQYFGPGTRLTVT.

CDR3 DNA: TGTGCCAGCAGCCCCGGGACAGGGCGCAATCAGCCCCAGCATTTT. Protein sequence: CASSPGTGRNQPQHF. The chain is built from TRBV4-2 and TRBJ1-5; 9 bases are shared with TRBD1. Germline CDR1 LGHNA, CDR2 YNFKEQ. The CDR3 contains 15 residues. The junction had 3 bases not matched to a gene; V was cut back by 4 bases and J by 2 bases.